One sample yielded the 16 T cell receptor beta chains listed below, sequenced in a study of glioma-infiltrating T cells after dendritic cell vaccination. Only in-frame clones appear in the TCRdb table, and some are missing; sequencing was by immunoSEQ multiplex PCR. The sample includes about 82,000 clones, over 85% of them seen just once. Sequencing was performed on blood, taken before dendritic cell vaccination. Receptors originate from a human donor with glioblastoma.

The gene calls are TRBV5-1 and TRBJ1-2; D unresolved. Trimming pared 4 bases from V and 14 bases from J, leaving 21 bases between. The CDR3 extends over 13 amino acids. Germline lookup yields CDR1 SGHRS and CDR2 YFSETQ. The CDR3 DNA sequence: TGCGCCAGCAGCCCCGGGAGGACCGAGGGTAAGACCTTC. It codes for CASSPGRTEGKTF.

The chain carries TRBV6-5 and TRBJ2-7; D may be TRBD1 (6 bases). CDR1 and CDR2 (germline): MNHEY, SVGAGI. V was clipped by 5 bases and J by 3 bases, with 17 bases between them. This CDR3 has 15 amino acids. The CDR3 sequence is CASSTPGRGVYEQYF. The DNA for the CDR3 is TGTGCCAGCAGTACCCCCGGCAGGGGTGTCTACGAGCAGTACTTC.

J is TRBJ2-3 and V is TRBV5-1, with 8 bases identical to TRBD2. The V segment lost 5 bases and the J segment 4 bases; nucleotides outside the gene matches: 15. There are 17 residues in the CDR3. CDR1 is SGHRS, CDR2 YFSETQ, per germline. CDR3 sequence reads: CASSSPESGSVADTQYF. The CDR3 bases are TGCGCCAGCAGTTCCCCGGAAAGCGGGAGTGTGGCAGATACGCAGTATTTT.

The V and J genes are TRBV29-1 and TRBJ2-1; D possibly corresponds to TRBD2 (6 bases). From germline, CDR1 is SQVTM and CDR2 ANQGSEA. V lost 6 bases to trimming and J lost 7 bases, with 16 bases between them. The CDR3 totals 13 residues. The CDR3 coding sequence is TGCAGCGTCCGCCGGGGGTTAGGGAATGAGCAGTTCTTC. This codes for CSVRRGLGNEQFF.

For this clone: An end of the junction does not agree with germline; a read error may underlie this. For the CDR3, the DNA is TGTGCCAGCTCACCACCGACCGGACAGCCTTCCGGGAGGTTT. Translating it yields CASSPPTGQPSGRF. The chain couples TRBV18 to TRBJ1-3; possibly TRBD1 for D (6 bases). Germline lookup yields CDR1 KGHSH and CDR2 LQKENI. CDR3 length: 14 amino acids.

The rearrangement joins TRBV10-1 to TRBJ2-7, with D tentatively TRBD2 (5 bases). V was pared by 4 bases and J by 0 bases, with 10 bases between. This CDR3 has 14 amino acids. Germline V gene sequence: CDR1 WNHNN, CDR2 SYGVQD (reference sequence). The CDR3 DNA sequence: TGCGCCAGCAGTGCTACTAGGAGCTCCTACGAGCAGTACTTC. Its translation is CASSATRSSYEQYF.

This clone appeared once. This chain connects TRBV4-1 to TRBJ2-4, with TRBD1 matching 9 bases. CDR3 size: 18 residues. Germline CDR1 is MGHRA and CDR2 is YSYEKL. Germline trimming cut 0 bases from V and 0 bases from J; bases unmatched to any gene: 6. CDR3 in amino acids: CASSQDLNRGLAKNIQYF. CDR3 bases: TGCGCCAGCAGCCAAGATCTAAACAGGGGGCTAGCCAAAAACATTCAGTACTTC.

The genes are TRBV2 and TRBJ2-7; no clear D gene. CDR1 is SNHLY, CDR2 FYNNEI, per germline. CDR3 length equals 13 residues. Deletions cut 6 bases from V and 3 bases from J, with 12 bases between. The CDR3 DNA reads TGTGCCAGCAGCGGCCCACTACTCTACGAGCAGTACTTC. Translating gives CASSGPLLYEQYF.

The V call is TRBV27, the J call TRBJ2-4, with 7 bases matching TRBD1. Germline V CDR1 and CDR2: MNHEY, SMNVEV (reference sequence). The CDR3 loop spans 15 amino acids. V gave up 6 bases and J gave up 0 bases; unmatched junction bases: 5. This CDR3 reads CASSARGRAKNIQYF. CDR3 sequence (DNA): TGTGCCAGCAGCGCCAGGGGGAGAGCCAAAAACATTCAGTACTTC.

The gene calls are TRBV9 and TRBJ2-5, with D maybe TRBD2 (7 bases). This CDR3 is 14 amino acids long. Germline V gene data show CDR1 as SGDLS and CDR2 as YYNGEE. Trimming stripped 2 bases from V and 1 base from J, with 9 bases between. The DNA for the CDR3 is TGTGCCAGCAGCGTTGGGGGGGCCCAAGAGACCCAGTACTTC. Residues: CASSVGGAQETQYF. Complete variable domain (other parts from reference TRBV9 and TRBJ2-5): DSGVTQTPKHLITATGQRVTLRCSPRSGDLSVYWYQQSLDQGLQFLIQYYNGEERAKGNILERFSAQQFPDLHSELNLSSLELGDSALYFCASSVGGAQETQYFGPGTRLLVL.

The V gene is TRBV5-1, the J gene TRBJ1-4, with D perhaps matching TRBD1 (5 bases). Germline CDR1 and CDR2: SGHRS and YFSETQ. The CDR3 sequence is 13 residues long. The V and J ends lost 0 bases and 7 bases respectively, with 7 bases between them. CDR3 nucleotides: TGCGCCAGCAGCTTGGAAAGGGGTGAAAAACTGTTTTTT. It yields the protein CASSLERGEKLFF.

This chain joins TRBV7-6 and TRBJ1-1; no clear D gene. Germline V gene sequence: CDR1 SGHVS, CDR2 FNYEAQ. V was trimmed by 4 bases and J by 2 bases, leaving 2 bases between them. The CDR3 loop spans 11 amino acids. The CDR3 here is CASSSNTEAFF. The CDR3 region has the DNA TGTGCCAGCAGCTCTAACACTGAAGCTTTCTTT.

The chain uses TRBV11-2 and TRBJ2-7, with 10 positions matching TRBD2. Germline V gives CDR1 SGHAT, CDR2 FQNNGV. With 0 bases clipped from V and 1 base from J, the junction kept 9 bases outside the gene matches. This CDR3 comprises 18 residues. For the CDR3, the DNA is TGTGCCAGCAGCTTAGATGGAGGAAGACTAGCGGGTTCCTACGAGCAGTACTTC. Protein: CASSLDGGRLAGSYEQYF.

This chain connects TRBV7-8 to TRBJ2-7, with D possibly TRBD2 on 6 matching bases. V gave up 5 bases and J gave up 6 bases, with 17 bases separating them. CDR1 is SGHVS, CDR2 FQNEAQ, per germline. The CDR3 has 14 residues. CDR3 residues: CASSHRGRGFEQYF. The CDR3 bases are TGTGCCAGCAGCCACCGGGGGAGAGGTTTCGAGCAGTACTTC.

The CDR3 DNA follows: TGTGCCAGCAGCGAGCGCGACACCGGGGAGCTGTTTTTT. Translated: CASSERDTGELFF. The chain couples TRBV25-1 to TRBJ2-2; D gene unclear. CDR3 size: 13 residues. CDR1 MGHDK and CDR2 SYGVNS come from the germline V gene. Trimming removed 6 bases from V and 3 bases from J, with 8 bases in between.

The V gene is TRBV30, the J gene TRBJ2-3; 8 nucleotides match TRBD2. From germline, CDR1 is GTSNPN and CDR2 SVGIG (reference sequence). This CDR3 contains 14 residues. J was trimmed by 1 base and V by 2 bases; bases with no gene match: 2. This CDR3 is CAWSLGGGTDTQYF. For the CDR3, the DNA is TGTGCCTGGAGTCTCGGGGGGGGCACAGATACGCAGTATTTT.